Listed here is a single T cell receptor beta chain. Sequencing was performed with immunoSEQ multiplex PCR; in TCRdb, only in-frame clones are kept and a portion is missing. Counted here are about 74,000 clones, 84% occurring once; the ten biggest clones make up 30% to 45%. This record belongs to a study of blood T cell repertoires in COVID-19. J lost 7 bases, V lost 3 bases, and 4 bases had no gene match. CDR3 length: 15 amino acids. Germline CDR1 is LNHDA and CDR2 is SQIVND (reference sequence). The TCR originated in a man aged 70-80 years with acute or convalescent COVID-19. Sequenced material: peripheral blood. The genes are TRBV19 and TRBJ2-1; TRBD2 matches 12 bases. CDR3: CASSIGLAGRNEQFF. In DNA, the CDR3 is TGTGCCAGTAGTATTGGACTAGCGGGGCGTAATGAGCAGTTCTTC.